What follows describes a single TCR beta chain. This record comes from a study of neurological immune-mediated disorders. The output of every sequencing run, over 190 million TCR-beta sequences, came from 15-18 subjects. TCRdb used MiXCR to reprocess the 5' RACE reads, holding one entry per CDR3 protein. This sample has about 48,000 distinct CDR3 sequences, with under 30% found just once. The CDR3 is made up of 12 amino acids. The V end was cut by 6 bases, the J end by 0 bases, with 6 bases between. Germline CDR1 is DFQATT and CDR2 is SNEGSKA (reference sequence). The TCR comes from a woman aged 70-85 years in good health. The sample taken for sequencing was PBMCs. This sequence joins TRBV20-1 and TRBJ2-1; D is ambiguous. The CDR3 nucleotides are TGCAGTGCCACCCCCTCCTACAATGAGCAGTTCTTC. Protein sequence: CSATPSYNEQFF.